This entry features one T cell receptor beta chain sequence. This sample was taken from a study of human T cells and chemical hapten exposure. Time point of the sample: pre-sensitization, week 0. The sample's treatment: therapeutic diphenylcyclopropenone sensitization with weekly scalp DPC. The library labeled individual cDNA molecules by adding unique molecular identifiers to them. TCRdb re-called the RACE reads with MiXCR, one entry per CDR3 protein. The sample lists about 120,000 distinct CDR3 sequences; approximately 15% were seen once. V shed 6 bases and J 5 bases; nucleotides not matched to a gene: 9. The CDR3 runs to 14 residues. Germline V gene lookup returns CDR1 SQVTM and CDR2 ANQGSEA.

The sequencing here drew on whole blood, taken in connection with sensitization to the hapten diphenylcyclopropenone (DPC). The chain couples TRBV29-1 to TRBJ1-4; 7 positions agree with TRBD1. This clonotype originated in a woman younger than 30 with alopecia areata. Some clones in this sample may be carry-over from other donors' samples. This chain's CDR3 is CSVSEGAANEKLFF. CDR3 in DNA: TGCAGCGTCTCCGAGGGGGCCGCGAATGAAAAACTGTTTTTT.